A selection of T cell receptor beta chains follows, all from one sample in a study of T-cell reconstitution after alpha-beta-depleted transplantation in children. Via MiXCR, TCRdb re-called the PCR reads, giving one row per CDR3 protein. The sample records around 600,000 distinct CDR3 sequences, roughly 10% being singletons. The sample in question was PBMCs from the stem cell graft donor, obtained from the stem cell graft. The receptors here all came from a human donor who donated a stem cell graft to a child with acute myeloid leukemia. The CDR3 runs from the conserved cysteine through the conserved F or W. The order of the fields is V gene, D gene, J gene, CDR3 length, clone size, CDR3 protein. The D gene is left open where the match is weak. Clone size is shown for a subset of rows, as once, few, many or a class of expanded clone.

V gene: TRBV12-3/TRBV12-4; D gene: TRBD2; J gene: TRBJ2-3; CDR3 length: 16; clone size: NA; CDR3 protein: CASTVGLAGGQDTQYF
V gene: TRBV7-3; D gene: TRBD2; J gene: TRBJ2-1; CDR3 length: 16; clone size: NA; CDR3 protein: CASSLTLAGARNEQFF
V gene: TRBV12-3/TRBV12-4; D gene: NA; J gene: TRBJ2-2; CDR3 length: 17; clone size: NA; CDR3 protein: CASSLEGRGGYTGELFF
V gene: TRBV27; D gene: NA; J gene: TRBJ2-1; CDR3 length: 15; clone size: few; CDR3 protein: CASISAGARNNEQFF
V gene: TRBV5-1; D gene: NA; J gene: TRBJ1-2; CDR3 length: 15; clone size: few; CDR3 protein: CASSLEYRTAYGYTF
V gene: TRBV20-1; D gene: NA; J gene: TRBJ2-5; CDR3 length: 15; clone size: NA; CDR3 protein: CSASNRGQYQETQYF
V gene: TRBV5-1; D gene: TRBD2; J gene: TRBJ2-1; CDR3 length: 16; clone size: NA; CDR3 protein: CASSPVAGASYNEQFF
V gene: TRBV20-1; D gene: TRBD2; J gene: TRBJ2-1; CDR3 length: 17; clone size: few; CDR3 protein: CSASGRLAGSSYNEQFF
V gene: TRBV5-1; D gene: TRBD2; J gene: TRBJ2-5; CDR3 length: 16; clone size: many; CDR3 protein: CASSLGLAGVQETQYF
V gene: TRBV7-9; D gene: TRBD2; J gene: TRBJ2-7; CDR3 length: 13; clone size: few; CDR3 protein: CARQRGYIYEQYF
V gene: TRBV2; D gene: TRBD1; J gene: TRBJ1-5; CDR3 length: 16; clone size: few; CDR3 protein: CASSDQGAGSNQPQHF
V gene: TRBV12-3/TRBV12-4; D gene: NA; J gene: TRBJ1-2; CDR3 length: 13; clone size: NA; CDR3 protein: CASSFSGNYGYTF
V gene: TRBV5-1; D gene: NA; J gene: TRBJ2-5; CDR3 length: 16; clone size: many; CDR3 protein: CASSLGGREWKETQYF
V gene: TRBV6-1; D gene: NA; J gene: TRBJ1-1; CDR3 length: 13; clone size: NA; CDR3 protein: CASSEGRDTEAFF
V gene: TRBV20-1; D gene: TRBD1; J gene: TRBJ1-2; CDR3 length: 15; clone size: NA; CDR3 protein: CSAREGQGRNYGYTF
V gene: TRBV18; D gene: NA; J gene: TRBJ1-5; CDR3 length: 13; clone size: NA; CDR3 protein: CASTTGVNQPQHF
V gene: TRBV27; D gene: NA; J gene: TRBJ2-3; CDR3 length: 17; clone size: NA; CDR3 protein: CASSLSIRGGSTDTQYF
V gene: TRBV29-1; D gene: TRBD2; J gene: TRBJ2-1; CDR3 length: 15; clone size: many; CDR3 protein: CSGKGTSGTYNEQFF
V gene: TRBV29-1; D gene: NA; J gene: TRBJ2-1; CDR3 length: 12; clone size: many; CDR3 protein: CSVSVGNNEQFF
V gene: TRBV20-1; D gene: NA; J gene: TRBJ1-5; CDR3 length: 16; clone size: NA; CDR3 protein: CSARNGRSSTNQPQHF
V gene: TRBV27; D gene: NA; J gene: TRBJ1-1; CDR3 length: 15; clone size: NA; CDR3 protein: CASSPRGGKNTEAFF
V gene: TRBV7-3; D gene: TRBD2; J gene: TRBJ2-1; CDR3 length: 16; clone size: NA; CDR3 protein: CASSVEGGGSYNEQFF
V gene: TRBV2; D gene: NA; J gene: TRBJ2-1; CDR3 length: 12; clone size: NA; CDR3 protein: CASSEPLDEQFF
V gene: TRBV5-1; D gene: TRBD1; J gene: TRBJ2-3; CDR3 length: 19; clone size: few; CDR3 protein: CASSSQIPGQRGMTDTQYF
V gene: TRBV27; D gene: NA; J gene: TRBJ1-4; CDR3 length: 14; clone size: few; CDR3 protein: CASSQRVADGKLFF
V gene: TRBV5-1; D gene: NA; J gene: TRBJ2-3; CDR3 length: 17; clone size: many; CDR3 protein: CASSPALRGGEADTQYF
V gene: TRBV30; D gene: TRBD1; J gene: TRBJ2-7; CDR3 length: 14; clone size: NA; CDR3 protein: CAITPGQGPREQYF
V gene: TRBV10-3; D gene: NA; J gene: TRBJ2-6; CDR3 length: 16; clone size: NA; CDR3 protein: CAISGQGGYGANVLTF
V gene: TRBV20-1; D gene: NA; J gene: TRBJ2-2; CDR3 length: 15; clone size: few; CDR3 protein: CSATFRGGNTGELFF
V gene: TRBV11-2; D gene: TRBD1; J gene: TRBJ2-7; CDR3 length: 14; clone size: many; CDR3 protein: CASSLNLQGNEQYF
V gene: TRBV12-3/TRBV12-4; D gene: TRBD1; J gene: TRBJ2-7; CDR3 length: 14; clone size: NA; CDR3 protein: CASSFAGQGYEQYF
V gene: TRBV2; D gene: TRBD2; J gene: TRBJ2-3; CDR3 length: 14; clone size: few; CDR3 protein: CASKLAGTSDTQYF
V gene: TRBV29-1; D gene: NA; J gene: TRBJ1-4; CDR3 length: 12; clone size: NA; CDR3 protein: CSVEGQAEKLFF
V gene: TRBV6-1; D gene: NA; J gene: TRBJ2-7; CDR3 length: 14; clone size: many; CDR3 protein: CASSEASLRYEQYF
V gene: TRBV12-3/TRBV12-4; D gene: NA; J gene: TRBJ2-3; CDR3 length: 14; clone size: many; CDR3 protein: CASSFGRVTDTQYF
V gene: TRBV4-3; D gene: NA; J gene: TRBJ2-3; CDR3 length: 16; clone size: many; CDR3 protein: CASSQVHVSSTDTQYF
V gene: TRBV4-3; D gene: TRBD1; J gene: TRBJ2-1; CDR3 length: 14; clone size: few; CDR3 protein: CASSRRTGENEQFF
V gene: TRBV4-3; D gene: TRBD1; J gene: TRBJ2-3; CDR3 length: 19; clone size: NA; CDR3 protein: CASSQDRVRGRGATDTQYF
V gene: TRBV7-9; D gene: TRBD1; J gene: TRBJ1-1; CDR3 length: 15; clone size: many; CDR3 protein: CASSLDEGQSTEAFF
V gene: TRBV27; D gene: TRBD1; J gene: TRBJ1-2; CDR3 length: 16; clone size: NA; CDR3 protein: CASSSFGTGIGYGYTF
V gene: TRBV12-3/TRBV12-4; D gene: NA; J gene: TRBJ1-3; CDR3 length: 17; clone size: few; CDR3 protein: CASSFRLQGISGNTIYF
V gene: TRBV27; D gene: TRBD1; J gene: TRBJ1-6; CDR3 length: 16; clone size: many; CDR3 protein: CASRPTPGQKQSPLHF
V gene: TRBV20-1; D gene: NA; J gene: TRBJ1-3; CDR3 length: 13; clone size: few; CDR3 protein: CSAREPKGNTIYF
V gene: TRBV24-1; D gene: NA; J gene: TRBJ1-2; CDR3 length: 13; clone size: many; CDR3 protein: CATSRAANYGYTF
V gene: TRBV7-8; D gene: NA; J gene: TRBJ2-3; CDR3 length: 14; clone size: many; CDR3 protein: CASSYRALTDTQYF
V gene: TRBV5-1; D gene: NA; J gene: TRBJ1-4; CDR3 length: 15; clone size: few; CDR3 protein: CASSPDTATNEKLFF
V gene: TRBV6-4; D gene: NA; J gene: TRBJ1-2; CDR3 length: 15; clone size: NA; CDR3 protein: CASSSLAGGAGGYTF
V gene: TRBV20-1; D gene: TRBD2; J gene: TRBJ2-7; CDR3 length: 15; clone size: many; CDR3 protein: CSAYLAGRDSYEQYF
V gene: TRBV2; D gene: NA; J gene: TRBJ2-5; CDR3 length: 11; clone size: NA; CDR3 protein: CASNDRETQYF
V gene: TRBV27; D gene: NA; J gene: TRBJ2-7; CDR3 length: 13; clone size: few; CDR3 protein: CATGRGPTYEQYF
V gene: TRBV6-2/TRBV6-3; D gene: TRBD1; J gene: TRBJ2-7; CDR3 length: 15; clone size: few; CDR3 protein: CASLTNRDRHYEQYF
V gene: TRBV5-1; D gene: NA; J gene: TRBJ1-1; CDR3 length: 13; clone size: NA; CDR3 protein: CASSKTTNTEAFF
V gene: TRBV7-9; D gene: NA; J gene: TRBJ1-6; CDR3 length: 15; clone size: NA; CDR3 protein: CASRVSAMGNSPLHF
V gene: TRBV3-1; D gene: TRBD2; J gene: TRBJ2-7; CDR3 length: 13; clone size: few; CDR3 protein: CASSQELAGEQYF
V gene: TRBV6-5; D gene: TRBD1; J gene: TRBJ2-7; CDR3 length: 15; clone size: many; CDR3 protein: CASSYGAGGDYEQYF
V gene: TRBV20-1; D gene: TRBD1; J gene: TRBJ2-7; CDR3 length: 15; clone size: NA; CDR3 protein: CSASRQGMVLCEQYF
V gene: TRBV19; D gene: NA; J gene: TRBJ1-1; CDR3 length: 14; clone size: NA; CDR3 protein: CASSMRSGGTEAFF
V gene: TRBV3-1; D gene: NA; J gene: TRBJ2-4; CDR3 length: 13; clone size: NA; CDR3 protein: CASSQASVNIQYF
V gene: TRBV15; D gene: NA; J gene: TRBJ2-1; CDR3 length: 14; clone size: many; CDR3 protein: CATSQGGTYNEQFF